This is a list of T cell receptor beta chains from one sample in a study of cytomegalovirus exposure and HLA in healthy donors. Sequencing was performed with immunoSEQ multiplex PCR; in TCRdb, only in-frame clones are kept and a portion is missing. The sample contains about 120,000 clones, 75% of which appear only once. The specimen was PBMCs. The receptors originated from a woman between 18 and 30 years old in good health and CMV-seronegative. Each CDR3 is given with its conserved first and last residue. D genes are given only for firm matches. The size field is filled for only some rows; it gives once, few, many or a size class.

J,length,size,V,D,CDR3,DNA
TRBJ2-2,13,-,TRBV19,-,CASSAMETGELFF,TGTGCCAGTAGTGCCATGGAGACCGGGGAGCTGTTTTTT
TRBJ1-5,14,few,TRBV5-1,TRBD1,CASSPDRGGQPQHF,TGCGCCAGCAGCCCCGACAGGGGAGGCCAGCCCCAGCATTTT
TRBJ1-4,16,-,TRBV7-3,-,CASSLGPPASNEKLFF,TGTGCCAGCAGCTTAGGGCCGCCAGCTTCTAATGAAAAACTGTTTTTT
TRBJ1-2,15,-,TRBV4-1,-,CASSQEVGVPGGYTF,TGCGCCAGCAGCCAAGAAGTAGGGGTCCCAGGGGGCTACACCTTC
TRBJ2-7,14,-,TRBV30,-,CAWSPQGTYYEQYF,TGTGCCTGGAGTCCACAGGGCACCTACTACGAGCAGTACTTC
TRBJ2-5,16,few,TRBV28,-,CASSRAGTRFQETQYF,TGTGCCAGCAGTCGCGCCGGGACAAGATTCCAAGAGACCCAGTACTTC
TRBJ1-6,15,-,TRBV5-1,TRBD1,CASSLIDRDNSPLHF,TGCGCCAGCAGCCTCATTGACAGGGACAATTCACCCCTCCACTTT
TRBJ2-1,12,-,TRBV29-1,TRBD2,CSVAGLAHEQFF,TGCAGCGTGGCAGGACTAGCACATGAGCAGTTCTTC
TRBJ1-5,13,few,TRBV30,-,CAWSSQGNQPQHF,TGTGCCTGGAGTTCCCAGGGTAATCAGCCCCAGCATTTT
TRBJ1-1,11,-,TRBV2,-,CATRRGAEAFF,TGTGCCACCCGGCGCGGGGCTGAAGCTTTCTTT
TRBJ1-5,16,few,TRBV4-2,TRBD1,CASSQSGQLLNQPQHF,TGTGCCAGCAGCCAATCGGGACAGTTGTTGAATCAGCCCCAGCATTTT
TRBJ1-2,15,-,TRBV5-1,-,CASSPHGDSNYGYTF,TGCGCCAGCAGCCCCCACGGAGATTCTAACTATGGCTACACCTTC
TRBJ1-1,14,few,TRBV7-9,-,CASSPGHLNTEAFF,TGTGCCAGCAGCCCTGGACACCTGAACACTGAAGCTTTCTTT
TRBJ2-1,14,-,TRBV5-6,-,CASSLRGPGGEQFF,TGTGCCAGCAGCTTGAGGGGGCCGGGGGGGGAGCAGTTCTTC
TRBJ1-4,19,-,TRBV4-1,TRBD1,CASSQLEDRGKEYVRKLFF,TGCGCCAGCAGCCAATTAGAGGACAGGGGCAAGGAATATGTCAGAAAACTGTTTTTT
TRBJ1-1,15,-,TRBV5-1,TRBD1,CASSWGTGGSIEAFF,TGCGCCAGCAGCTGGGGGACAGGGGGCTCTATTGAAGCTTTCTTT
TRBJ2-2,14,-,TRBV7-6,-,CASSLGVSVGELFF,TGTGCCAGCAGCTTAGGAGTCTCTGTCGGGGAGCTGTTTTTT
TRBJ1-2,15,-,TRBV5-5,-,CASILGQGINYGYTF,TGTGCCAGCATCTTGGGGCAGGGGATTAACTATGGCTACACCTTC
TRBJ1-1,16,few,TRBV5-8,TRBD1,CASSAERTGRNTEAFF,TGTGCCAGCAGCGCCGAACGGACAGGGAGGAACACTGAAGCTTTCTTT
TRBJ1-2,13,-,TRBV28,-,CASSFRAGYGYTF,TGTGCCAGCAGTTTCAGGGCAGGCTATGGCTACACCTTC
TRBJ2-1,15,-,TRBV11-3,-,CASSLRGSLGNEQFF,TGTGCCAGCAGCCTCAGGGGTTCCTTAGGCAATGAGCAGTTCTTC
TRBJ2-6,20,-,TRBV5-4,TRBD1,CASSTPFDREYNSGANVLTF,TGTGCCAGCAGCACCCCCTTTGACAGGGAGTACAACTCTGGGGCCAACGTCCTGACTTTC
TRBJ2-3,17,-,TRBV29-1,TRBD2,CSVERTSGARSTDTQYF,TGCAGCGTTGAGAGGACTAGCGGGGCGAGGAGCACAGATACGCAGTATTTT
TRBJ2-7,14,-,TRBV5-1,-,CASSYGGGTYEQYF,TGCGCCAGCAGCTACGGGGGAGGAACGTACGAGCAGTACTTC
TRBJ2-1,15,-,TRBV7-9,-,CASSLGQDSYNEQFF,TGTGCCAGCAGCTTAGGGCAGGACTCCTACAATGAGCAGTTCTTC
TRBJ1-1,13,few,TRBV7-8,-,CASSLRTDTEAFF,TGTGCCAGCAGCTTACGAACTGACACTGAAGCTTTCTTT
TRBJ2-2,15,-,TRBV7-9,-,CASSLGQGGTGELFF,TGTGCCAGCAGCCTTGGACAGGGAGGGACCGGGGAGCTGTTTTTT
TRBJ2-1,14,-,TRBV10-3,-,CAISESGPNNEQFF,TGTGCCATCAGTGAAAGCGGGCCCAACAATGAGCAGTTCTTC
TRBJ2-2,16,-,TRBV13,-,CASRNTGTRNTGELFF,TGTGCCAGCAGGAATACCGGGACAAGGAACACCGGGGAGCTGTTTTTT
TRBJ2-1,14,-,TRBV4-2,-,CASSPRRKIHEQFF,TGTGCCAGCAGCCCCCGGAGGAAGATCCATGAGCAGTTCTTC
TRBJ2-5,16,-,TRBV7-2,TRBD2,CASSENSGGAGETQYF,TGTGCCAGCAGCGAGAATAGCGGGGGGGCCGGGGAGACCCAGTACTTC
TRBJ1-3,14,few,TRBV19,-,CASSVTGTGNTIYF,TGTGCCAGTAGTGTTACAGGGACTGGAAACACCATATATTTT
TRBJ1-4,14,few,TRBV25-1,TRBD1,CASKQGGSNEKLFF,TGTGCCAGCAAACAGGGGGGATCTAATGAAAAACTGTTTTTT
TRBJ2-3,14,-,TRBV14,-,CASSVQGRTDTQYF,TGTGCCAGCAGCGTTCAGGGGCGCACAGATACGCAGTATTTT
TRBJ1-1,16,-,TRBV5-1,-,CASSLEGRALNTEAFF,TGCGCCAGCAGCTTGGAGGGGAGGGCGTTGAACACTGAAGCTTTCTTT
TRBJ1-4,15,-,TRBV7-3,-,CASSPAGTRNEKLFF,TGTGCCAGCAGCCCCGCCGGGACTAGGAATGAAAAACTGTTTTTT
TRBJ1-1,13,-,TRBV7-2,TRBD1,CASSLPVGGQAFF,TGTGCCAGCAGCTTACCAGTAGGGGGCCAAGCTTTCTTT
TRBJ1-5,13,-,TRBV7-8,-,CASRREGNQPQHF,TGTGCCAGCAGGAGGGAGGGTAATCAGCCCCAGCATTTT
TRBJ1-2,14,once,TRBV6-1,-,CASSEGGRPYGYTF,TGTGCCAGCAGTGAAGGAGGGCGACCCTATGGCTACACCTTC
TRBJ2-7,15,-,TRBV7-2,TRBD2,CASSLTSASSYEQYF,TGTGCCAGCAGCTTAACTAGCGCTAGCTCCTACGAGCAGTACTTC
TRBJ1-2,15,-,TRBV5-8,-,CASSFTGGASYGYTF,TGTGCCAGCAGCTTCACTGGGGGCGCTAGCTATGGCTACACCTTC
TRBJ2-5,17,-,TRBV5-1,TRBD2,CASSLLGLAVGGETQYF,TGCGCCAGCAGCTTGTTGGGACTAGCGGTCGGGGGGGAGACCCAGTACTTC
TRBJ2-3,15,-,TRBV6-1,-,CASKDGGWVADTQYF,TGTGCCAGCAAGGATGGGGGCTGGGTAGCAGATACGCAGTATTTT
TRBJ2-1,17,-,TRBV4-1,TRBD2,CASSQDSRAGGGNEQFF,TGCGCCAGCAGCCAAGATTCCAGAGCGGGAGGAGGGAATGAGCAGTTCTTC
TRBJ2-6,15,-,TRBV6-5,-,CASSSPPAGANVLTF,TGTGCCAGCAGCTCCCCGCCAGCTGGGGCCAACGTCCTGACTTTC
TRBJ1-1,14,-,TRBV15,-,CATSRGIGGTEAFF,TGTGCCACCAGCCGAGGGATAGGGGGTACTGAAGCTTTCTTT
TRBJ1-1,12,-,TRBV6-6,-,CASSHEGTEAFF,TGTGCCAGCAGTCACGAGGGAACTGAAGCTTTCTTT
TRBJ1-5,15,-,TRBV7-8,TRBD1,CASSFDRGGNQPQHF,TGTGCCAGCAGCTTCGACAGGGGTGGGAATCAGCCCCAGCATTTT
TRBJ2-1,16,-,TRBV19,TRBD2,CASSTSGGTSYNEQFF,TGTGCCAGTAGTACGAGCGGGGGGACCAGCTACAATGAGCAGTTCTTC
TRBJ1-2,12,-,TRBV13,-,CASSWKTVGYTF,TGTGCCAGCAGCTGGAAGACAGTTGGCTACACCTTC
TRBJ2-7,15,-,TRBV28,-,CASSFRVGGGHEQYF,TGTGCCAGCAGTTTTAGGGTGGGCGGGGGCCACGAGCAGTACTTC
TRBJ2-7,14,-,TRBV6-5,TRBD1,CASTASTGGYEQYF,TGTGCCAGCACTGCCTCTACAGGGGGCTACGAGCAGTACTTC